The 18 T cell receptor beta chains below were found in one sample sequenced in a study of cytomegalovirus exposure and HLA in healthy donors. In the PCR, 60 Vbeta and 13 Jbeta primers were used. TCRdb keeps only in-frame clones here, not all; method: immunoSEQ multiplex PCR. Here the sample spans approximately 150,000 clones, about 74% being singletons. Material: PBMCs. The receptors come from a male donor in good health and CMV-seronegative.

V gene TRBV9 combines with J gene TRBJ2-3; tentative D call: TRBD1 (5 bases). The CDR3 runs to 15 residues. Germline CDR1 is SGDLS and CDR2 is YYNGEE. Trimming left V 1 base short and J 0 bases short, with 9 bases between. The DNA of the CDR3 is TGTGCCAGCAGCGTAAGCCAGGGCAGCACAGATACGCAGTATTTT. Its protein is CASSVSQGSTDTQYF. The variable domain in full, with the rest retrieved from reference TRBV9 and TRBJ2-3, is DSGVTQTPKHLITATGQRVTLRCSPRSGDLSVYWYQQSLDQGLQFLIQYYNGEERAKGNILERFSAQQFPDLHSELNLSSLELGDSALYFCASSVSQGSTDTQYFGPGTRLTVL.

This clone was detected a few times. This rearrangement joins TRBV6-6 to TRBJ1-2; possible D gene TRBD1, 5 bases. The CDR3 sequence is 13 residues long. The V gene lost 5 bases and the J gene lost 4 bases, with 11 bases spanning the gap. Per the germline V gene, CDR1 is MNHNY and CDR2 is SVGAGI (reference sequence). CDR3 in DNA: TGTGCCAGCAGTGCCCGGGGGGGCTATGGCTACACCTTC. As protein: CASSARGGYGYTF.

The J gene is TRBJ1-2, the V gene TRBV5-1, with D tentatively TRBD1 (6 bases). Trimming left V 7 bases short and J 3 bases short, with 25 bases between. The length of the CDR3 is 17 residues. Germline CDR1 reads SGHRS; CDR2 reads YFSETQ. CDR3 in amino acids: CASGHWDTALNYYGYTF. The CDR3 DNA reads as TGCGCCAGCGGGCACTGGGACACGGCCCTCAACTACTATGGCTACACCTTC.

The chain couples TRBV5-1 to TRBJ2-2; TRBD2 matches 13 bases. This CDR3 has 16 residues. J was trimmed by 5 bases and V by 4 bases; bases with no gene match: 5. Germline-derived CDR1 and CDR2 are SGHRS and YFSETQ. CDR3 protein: CASSPLAGGETGELFF. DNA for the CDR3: TGCGCCAGCAGCCCACTAGCGGGAGGGGAGACCGGGGAGCTGTTTTTT. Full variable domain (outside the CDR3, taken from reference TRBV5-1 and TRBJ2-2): KAGVTQTPRYLIKTRGQQVTLSCSPISGHRSVSWYQQTPGQGLQFLFEYFSETQRNKGNFPGRFSGRQFSNSRSEMNVSTLELGDSALYLCASSPLAGGETGELFFGEGSRLTVL.

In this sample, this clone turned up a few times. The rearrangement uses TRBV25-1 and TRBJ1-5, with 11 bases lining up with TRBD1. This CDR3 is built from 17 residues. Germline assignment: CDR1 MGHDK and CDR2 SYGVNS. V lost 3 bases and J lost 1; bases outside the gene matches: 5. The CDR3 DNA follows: TGTGCCAGCAGTGACGGACAGGGGGCGCTGAGCAATCAGCCCCAGCATTTT. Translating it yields CASSDGQGALSNQPQHF.

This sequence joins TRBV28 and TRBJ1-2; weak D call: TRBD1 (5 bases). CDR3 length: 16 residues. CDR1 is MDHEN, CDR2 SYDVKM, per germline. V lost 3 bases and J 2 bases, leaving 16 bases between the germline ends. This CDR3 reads CASSFLSPQGNYGYTF. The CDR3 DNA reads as TGTGCCAGCAGTTTCTTATCCCCCCAGGGAAACTATGGCTACACCTTC.

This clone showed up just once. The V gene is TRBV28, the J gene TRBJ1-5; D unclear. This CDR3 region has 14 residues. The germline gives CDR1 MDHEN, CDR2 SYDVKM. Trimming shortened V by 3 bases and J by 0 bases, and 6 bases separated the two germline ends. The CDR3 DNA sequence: TGTGCCAGCAGTTTTCACAGTAGCAATCAGCCCCAGCATTTT. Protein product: CASSFHSSNQPQHF.

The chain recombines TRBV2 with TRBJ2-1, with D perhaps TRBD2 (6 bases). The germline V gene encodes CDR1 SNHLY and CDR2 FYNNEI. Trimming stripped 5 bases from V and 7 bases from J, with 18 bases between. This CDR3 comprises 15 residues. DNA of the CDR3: TGTGCCAGCAGTATGACTAGGCGAGGGTGGAATGAGCAGTTCTTC. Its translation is CASSMTRRGWNEQFF.

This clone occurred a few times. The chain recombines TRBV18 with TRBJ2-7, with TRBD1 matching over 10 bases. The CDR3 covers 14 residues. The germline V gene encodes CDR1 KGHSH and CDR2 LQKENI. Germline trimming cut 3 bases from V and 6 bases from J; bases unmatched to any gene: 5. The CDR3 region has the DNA TGTGCCAGCTCACCGAGACAGGGGGCCGGCGAGCAGTACTTC. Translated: CASSPRQGAGEQYF.

Here the CDR3 reads CASSPRGAGSYNSPLHF. DNA of the CDR3: TGTGCCAGCTCACCACGAGGGGCGGGGTCCTATAATTCACCCCTCCACTTT. The chain recombines TRBV18 with TRBJ1-6; weak D call: TRBD1 (5 bases). Germline-derived CDR1 and CDR2 are KGHSH and LQKENI. The CDR3 has 17 amino acids. V shed 1 base and J shed 1 base, with 11 bases lying between them.

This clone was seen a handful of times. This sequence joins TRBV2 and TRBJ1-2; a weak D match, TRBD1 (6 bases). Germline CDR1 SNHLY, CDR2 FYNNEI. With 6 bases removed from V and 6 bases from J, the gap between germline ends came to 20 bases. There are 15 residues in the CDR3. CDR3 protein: CASRVVSGTWHGYTF. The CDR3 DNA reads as TGTGCCAGCAGGGTCGTCTCAGGGACATGGCATGGCTACACCTTC.

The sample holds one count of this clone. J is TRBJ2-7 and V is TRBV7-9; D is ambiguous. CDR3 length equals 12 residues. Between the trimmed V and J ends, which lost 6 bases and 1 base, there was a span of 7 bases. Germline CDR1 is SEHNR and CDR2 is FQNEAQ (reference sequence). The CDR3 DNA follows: TGTGCCAGCAGTCCCAGATCCTACGAGCAGTACTTC. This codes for CASSPRSYEQYF.

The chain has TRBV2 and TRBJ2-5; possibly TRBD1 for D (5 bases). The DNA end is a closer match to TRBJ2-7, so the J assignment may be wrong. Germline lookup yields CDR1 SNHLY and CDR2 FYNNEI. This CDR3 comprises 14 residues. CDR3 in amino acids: CASSERGSSYEQYF. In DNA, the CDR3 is TGTGCCAGCAGTGAAAGGGGCAGTTCCTACGAGCAGTACTTC.

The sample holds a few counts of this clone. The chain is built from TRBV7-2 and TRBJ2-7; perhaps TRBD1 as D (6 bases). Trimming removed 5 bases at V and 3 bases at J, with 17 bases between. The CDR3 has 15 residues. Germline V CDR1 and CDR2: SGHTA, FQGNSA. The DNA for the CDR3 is TGTGCCAGCAGCGACGTACAGGGATTCGGCTACGAGCAGTACTTC. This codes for CASSDVQGFGYEQYF.

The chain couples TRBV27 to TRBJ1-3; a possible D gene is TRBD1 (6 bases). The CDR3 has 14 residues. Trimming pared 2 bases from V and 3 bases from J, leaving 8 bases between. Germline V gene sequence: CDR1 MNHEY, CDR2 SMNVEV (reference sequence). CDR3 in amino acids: CASSLQGRGNTIYF. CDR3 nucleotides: TGTGCCAGCAGTTTACAGGGGCGTGGAAACACCATATATTTT.

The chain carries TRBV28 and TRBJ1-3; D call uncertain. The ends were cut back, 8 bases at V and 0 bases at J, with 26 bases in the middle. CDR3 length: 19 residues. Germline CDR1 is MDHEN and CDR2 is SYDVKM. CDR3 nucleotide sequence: TGTGCCAGCGGTCGGCGGGGTCTGAAGTACATGCGCTCTGGAAACACCATATATTTT. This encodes CASGRRGLKYMRSGNTIYF.

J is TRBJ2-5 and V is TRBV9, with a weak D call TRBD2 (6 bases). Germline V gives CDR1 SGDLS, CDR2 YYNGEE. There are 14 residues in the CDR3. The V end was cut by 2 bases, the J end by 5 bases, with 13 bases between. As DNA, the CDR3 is TGTGCCAGCAGCGTCGAGGTTCGGGGGGAGACCCAGTACTTC. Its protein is CASSVEVRGETQYF.

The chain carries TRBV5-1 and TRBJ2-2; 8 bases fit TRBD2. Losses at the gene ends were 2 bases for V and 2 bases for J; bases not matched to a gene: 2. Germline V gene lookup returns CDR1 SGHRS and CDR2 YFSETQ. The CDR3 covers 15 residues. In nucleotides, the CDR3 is TGCGCCAGCAGCTTTAGCGGGGCTAACACCGGGGAGCTGTTTTTT. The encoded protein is CASSFSGANTGELFF.